This TCR beta chain was captured by sequencing in a study of OX40 agonist ivuxolimab in advanced cancers. Overall study: Eligibility rules accepted prior anti-PD-1, anti-PD-L1 or anti-CTLA-4 therapy, and 40% to 50% had some.

The method was immunoSEQ multiplex PCR; TCRdb's version includes in-frame clones alone and lacks a portion of them. This sample yields roughly 93,000 clones, of which 92% are seen a single time; around 0.51% belongs to the top ten. The germline CDR1 and CDR2 sequences are MNHNS and SASEGT. The ends were cut back, 4 bases at V and 7 bases at J, with 13 bases in the middle. This CDR3 has 13 amino acids. The gene calls are TRBV6-1 and TRBJ1-2, with D perhaps TRBD1 (6 bases). The TCR originated in an adult with an advanced solid tumor such as melanoma, head and neck, liver or kidney cancer. The input for sequencing was CD4+ or CD8+ T cells sorted from blood, taken in a trial of the OX40 agonist ivuxolimab. CDR3 region: CASSVSQGSGYTF. DNA for the CDR3: TGTGCCAGCAGTGTTTCGCAGGGGAGTGGCTACACCTTC.